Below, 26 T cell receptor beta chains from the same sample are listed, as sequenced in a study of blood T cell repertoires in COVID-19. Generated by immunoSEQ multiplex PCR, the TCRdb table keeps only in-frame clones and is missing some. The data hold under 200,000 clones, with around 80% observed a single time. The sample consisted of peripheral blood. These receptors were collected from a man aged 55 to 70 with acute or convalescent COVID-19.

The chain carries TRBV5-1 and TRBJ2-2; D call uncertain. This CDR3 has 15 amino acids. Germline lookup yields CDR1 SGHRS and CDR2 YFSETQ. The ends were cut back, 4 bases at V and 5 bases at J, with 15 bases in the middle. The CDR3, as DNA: TGCGCCAGCAGCAGCTTCCCTCCGGGTACCGGGGAGCTGTTTTTT. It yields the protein CASSSFPPGTGELFF. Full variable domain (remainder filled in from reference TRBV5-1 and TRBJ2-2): KAGVTQTPRYLIKTRGQQVTLSCSPISGHRSVSWYQQTPGQGLQFLFEYFSETQRNKGNFPGRFSGRQFSNSRSEMNVSTLELGDSALYLCASSSFPPGTGELFFGEGSRLTVL.

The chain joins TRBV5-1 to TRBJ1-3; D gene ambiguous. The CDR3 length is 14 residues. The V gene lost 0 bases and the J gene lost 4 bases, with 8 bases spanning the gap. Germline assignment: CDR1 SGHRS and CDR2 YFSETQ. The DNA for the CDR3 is TGCGCCAGCAGCTTGGGAGGGTCCGGAAACACCATATATTTT. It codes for CASSLGGSGNTIYF. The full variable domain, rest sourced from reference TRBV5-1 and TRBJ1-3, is KAGVTQTPRYLIKTRGQQVTLSCSPISGHRSVSWYQQTPGQGLQFLFEYFSETQRNKGNFPGRFSGRQFSNSRSEMNVSTLELGDSALYLCASSLGGSGNTIYFGEGSWLTVV.

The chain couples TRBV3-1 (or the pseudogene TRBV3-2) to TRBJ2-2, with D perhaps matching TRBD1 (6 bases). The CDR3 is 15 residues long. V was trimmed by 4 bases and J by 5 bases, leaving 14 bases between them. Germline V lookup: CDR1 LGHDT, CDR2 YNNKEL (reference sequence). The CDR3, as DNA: TGTGCCAGCAGCCGGAGAGGGGGTCAAACCGGGGAGCTGTTTTTT. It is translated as CASSRRGGQTGELFF.

CDR3 nucleotides: TGTGCCAGCAGCCAAGGTTATGACACCGGGGAGCTGTTTTTT. Translation gives CASSQGYDTGELFF. The chain carries TRBV14 and TRBJ2-2, with D hard to call. Trimming left V 1 base short and J 3 bases short, with 6 bases between. This CDR3 has 14 amino acids. CDR1 SGHDN and CDR2 FVKESK come from the germline V gene.

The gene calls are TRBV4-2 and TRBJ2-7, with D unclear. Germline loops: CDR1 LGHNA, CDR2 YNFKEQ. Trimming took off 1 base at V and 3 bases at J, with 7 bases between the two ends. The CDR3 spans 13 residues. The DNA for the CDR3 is TGTGCCAGCAGCCAAGCCCAGGTCTACGAGCAGTACTTC. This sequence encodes CASSQAQVYEQYF.

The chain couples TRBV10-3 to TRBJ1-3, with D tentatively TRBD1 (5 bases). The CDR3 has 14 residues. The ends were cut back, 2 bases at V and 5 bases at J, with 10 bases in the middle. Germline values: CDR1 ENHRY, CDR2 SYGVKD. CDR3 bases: TGTGCCATCAGTGAGGGGGCAGAAAGAAACACCATATATTTT. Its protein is CAISEGAERNTIYF.

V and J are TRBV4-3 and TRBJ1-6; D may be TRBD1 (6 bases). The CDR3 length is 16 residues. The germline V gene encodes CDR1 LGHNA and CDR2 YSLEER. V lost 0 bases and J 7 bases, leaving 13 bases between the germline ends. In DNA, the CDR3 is TGCGCCAGCAGCCAAGACGGAGGACAGAGAAATTCACCCCTCCACTTT. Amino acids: CASSQDGGQRNSPLHF.

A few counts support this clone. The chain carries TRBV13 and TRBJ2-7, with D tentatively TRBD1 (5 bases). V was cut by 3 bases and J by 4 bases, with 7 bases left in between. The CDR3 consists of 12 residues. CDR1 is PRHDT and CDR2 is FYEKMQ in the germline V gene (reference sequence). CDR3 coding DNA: TGTGCCAGCAGCTTGGACAAATACGAGCAGTACTTC. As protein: CASSLDKYEQYF.

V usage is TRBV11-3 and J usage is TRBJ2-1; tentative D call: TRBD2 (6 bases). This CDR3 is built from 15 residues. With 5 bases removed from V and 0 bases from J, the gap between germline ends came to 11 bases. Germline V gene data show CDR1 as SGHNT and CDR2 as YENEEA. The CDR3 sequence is CASSPGGPSYNEQFF. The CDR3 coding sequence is TGTGCCAGCAGCCCTGGAGGGCCCTCCTACAATGAGCAGTTCTTC.

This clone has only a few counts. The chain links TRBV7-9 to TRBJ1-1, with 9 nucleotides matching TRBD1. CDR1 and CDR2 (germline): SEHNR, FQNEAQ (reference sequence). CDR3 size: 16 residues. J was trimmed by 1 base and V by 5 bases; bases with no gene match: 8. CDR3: CASSPRGTGSNTEAFF. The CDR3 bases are TGTGCCAGCAGCCCACGCGGGACAGGGTCGAACACTGAAGCTTTCTTT.

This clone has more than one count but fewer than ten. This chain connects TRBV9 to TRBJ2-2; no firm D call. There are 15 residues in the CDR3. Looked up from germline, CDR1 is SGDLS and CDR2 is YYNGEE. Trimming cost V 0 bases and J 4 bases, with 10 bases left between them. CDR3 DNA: TGTGCCAGCAGCGTAGGAGGTCGAGGCACCGGGGAGCTGTTTTTT. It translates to CASSVGGRGTGELFF.

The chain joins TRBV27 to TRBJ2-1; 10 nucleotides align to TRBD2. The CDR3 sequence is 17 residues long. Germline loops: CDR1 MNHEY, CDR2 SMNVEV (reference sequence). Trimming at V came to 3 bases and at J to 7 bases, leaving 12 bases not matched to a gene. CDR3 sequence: CASSFRGLARAKNEQFF. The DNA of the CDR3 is TGTGCCAGCAGTTTTCGGGGACTAGCGCGAGCTAAAAATGAGCAGTTCTTC.

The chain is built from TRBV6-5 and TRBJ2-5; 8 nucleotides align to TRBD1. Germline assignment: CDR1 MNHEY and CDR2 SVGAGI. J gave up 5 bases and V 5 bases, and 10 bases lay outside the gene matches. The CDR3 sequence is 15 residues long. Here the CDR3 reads CASSNTGGIWETQYF. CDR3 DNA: TGTGCCAGCAGTAACACAGGGGGTATTTGGGAGACCCAGTACTTC.

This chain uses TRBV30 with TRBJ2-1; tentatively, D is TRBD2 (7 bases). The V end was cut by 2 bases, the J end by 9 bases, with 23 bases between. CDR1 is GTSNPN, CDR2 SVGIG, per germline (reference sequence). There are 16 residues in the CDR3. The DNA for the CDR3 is TGTGCCTGGAGTCAGGGGTGGCGGGAGTTAATAAGTGAGCAGTTCTTC. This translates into CAWSQGWRELISEQFF.

The DNA of the CDR3 is TGCGCCAGCAGCCAAAAGCGGGGACAGGGATATGGCTACACCTTC. It is translated as CASSQKRGQGYGYTF. The V gene is TRBV4-3, the J gene TRBJ1-2; 9 bases align to TRBD1. The ends lost 2 bases at V and 5 bases at J; junction bases unmatched: 6. The CDR3 spans 15 residues. The germline V gene has CDR1 LGHNA and CDR2 YSLEER.

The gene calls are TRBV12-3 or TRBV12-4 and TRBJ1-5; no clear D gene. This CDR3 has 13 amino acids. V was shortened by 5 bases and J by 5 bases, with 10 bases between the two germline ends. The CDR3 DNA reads TGTGCCAGCAGTATGAGAGAGCATCAGCCCCAGCATTTT. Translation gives CASSMREHQPQHF.

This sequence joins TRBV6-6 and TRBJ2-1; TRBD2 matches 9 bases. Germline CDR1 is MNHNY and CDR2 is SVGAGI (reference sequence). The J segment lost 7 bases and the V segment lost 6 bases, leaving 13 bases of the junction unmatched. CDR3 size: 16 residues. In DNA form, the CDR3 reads TGTGCCAGCAGCTTCGCTCACGCGGGGGGGAGAAATGAGCAGTTCTTC. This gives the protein CASSFAHAGGRNEQFF.

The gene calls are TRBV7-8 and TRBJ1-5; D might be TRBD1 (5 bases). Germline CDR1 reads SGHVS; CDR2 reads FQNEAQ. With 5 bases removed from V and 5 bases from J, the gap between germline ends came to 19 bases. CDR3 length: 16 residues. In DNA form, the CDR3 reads TGTGCCAGCAGCCAGCTGTTAGCGGGGGGGTATCAGCCCCAGCATTTT. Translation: CASSQLLAGGYQPQHF.

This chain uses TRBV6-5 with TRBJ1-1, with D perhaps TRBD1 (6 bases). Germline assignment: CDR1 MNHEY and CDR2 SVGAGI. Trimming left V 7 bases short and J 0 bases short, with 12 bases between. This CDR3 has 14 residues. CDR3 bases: TGTGCCAGCAAATCGGACAGACTGAACACTGAAGCTTTCTTT. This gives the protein CASKSDRLNTEAFF.

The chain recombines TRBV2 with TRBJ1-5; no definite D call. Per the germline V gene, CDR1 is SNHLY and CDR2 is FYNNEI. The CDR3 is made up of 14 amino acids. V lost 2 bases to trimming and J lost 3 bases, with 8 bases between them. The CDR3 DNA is TGTGCCAGCAGTGAACGGGAGGCCAATCAGCCCCAGCATTTT. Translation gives CASSEREANQPQHF.

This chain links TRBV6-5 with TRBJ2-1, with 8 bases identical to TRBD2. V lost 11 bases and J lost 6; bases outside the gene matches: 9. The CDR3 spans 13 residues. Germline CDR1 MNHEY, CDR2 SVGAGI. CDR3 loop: CAGTREGFNEQFF. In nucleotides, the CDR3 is TGTGCCGGTACTCGGGAGGGATTCAATGAGCAGTTCTTC.

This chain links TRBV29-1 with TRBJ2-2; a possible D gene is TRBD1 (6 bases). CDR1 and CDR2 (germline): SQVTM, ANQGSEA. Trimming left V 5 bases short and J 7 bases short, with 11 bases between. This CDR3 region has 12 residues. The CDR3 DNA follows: TGCAGCGTTCAGGGGAATGGCGGGGAGCTGTTTTTT. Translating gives CSVQGNGGELFF.

The CDR3 DNA reads as TGTGCCAGCAGCTTAGCGGGGCTAGCGGTGAACCCAGATACGCAGTATTTT. It is translated as CASSLAGLAVNPDTQYF. The chain links TRBV7-8 to TRBJ2-3; 7 bases fit TRBD2. Germline V gene lookup returns CDR1 SGHVS and CDR2 FQNEAQ. The CDR3 totals 17 residues. J was trimmed by 4 bases and V by 0 bases; bases with no gene match: 10.

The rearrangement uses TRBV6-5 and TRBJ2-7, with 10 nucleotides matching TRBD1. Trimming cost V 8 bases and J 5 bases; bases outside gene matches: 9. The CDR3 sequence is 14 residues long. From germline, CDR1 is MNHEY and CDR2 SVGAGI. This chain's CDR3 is CASVRTGGINEQYF. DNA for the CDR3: TGTGCCAGCGTCCGGACAGGGGGTATTAACGAGCAGTACTTC.

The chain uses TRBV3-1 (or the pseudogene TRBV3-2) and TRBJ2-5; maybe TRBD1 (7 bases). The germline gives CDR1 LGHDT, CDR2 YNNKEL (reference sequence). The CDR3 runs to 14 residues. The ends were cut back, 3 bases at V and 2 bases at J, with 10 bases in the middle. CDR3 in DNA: TGTGCCAGCAGCCAGCGGGGACAGCAAGAGACCCAGTACTTC. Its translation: CASSQRGQQETQYF.

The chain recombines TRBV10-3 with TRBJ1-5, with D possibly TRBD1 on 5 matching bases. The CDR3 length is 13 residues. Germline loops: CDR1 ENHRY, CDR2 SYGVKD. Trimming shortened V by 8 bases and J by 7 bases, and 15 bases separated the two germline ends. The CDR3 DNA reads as TGTGCCATCTCTACGGGGGATCGGCAGCCCCAGCATTTT. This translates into CAISTGDRQPQHF.